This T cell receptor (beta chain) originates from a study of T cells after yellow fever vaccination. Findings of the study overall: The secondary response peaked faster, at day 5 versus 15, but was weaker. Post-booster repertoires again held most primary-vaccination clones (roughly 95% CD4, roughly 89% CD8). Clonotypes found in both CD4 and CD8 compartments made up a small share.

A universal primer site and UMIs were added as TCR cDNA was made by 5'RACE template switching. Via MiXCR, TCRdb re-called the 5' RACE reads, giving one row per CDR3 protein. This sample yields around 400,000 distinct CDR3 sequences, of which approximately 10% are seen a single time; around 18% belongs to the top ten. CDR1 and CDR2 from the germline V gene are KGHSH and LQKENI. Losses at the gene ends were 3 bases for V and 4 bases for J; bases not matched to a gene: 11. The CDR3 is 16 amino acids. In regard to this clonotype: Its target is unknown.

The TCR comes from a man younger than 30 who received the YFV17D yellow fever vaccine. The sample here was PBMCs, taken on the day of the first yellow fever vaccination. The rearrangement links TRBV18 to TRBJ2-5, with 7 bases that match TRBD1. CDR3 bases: TGTGCCAGCTCACCCCCCCACAGGGGAAGGGGAGAGACCCAGTACTTC. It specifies CASSPPHRGRGETQYF.